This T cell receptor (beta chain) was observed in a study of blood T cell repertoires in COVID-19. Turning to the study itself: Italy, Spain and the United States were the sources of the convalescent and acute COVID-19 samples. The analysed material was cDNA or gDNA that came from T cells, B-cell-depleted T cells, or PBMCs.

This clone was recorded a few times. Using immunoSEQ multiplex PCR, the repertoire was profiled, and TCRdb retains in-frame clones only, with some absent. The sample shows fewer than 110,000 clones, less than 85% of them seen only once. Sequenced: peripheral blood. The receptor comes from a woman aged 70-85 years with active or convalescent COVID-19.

CDR3 region: CASSYSQGADGYTF. CDR3 nucleotides: TGTGCCAGCAGTTACTCCCAGGGTGCCGATGGCTACACCTTC. The rearrangement links TRBV6-5 to TRBJ1-2, with D maybe TRBD1 (5 bases). V was trimmed by 0 bases and J by 6 bases, leaving 11 bases between them. The CDR3 spans 14 residues. CDR1 MNHEY and CDR2 SVGAGI come from the germline V gene.